One sample yielded the 3 T cell receptor beta chains listed below, sequenced in a study of CD8+ T cells in alopecia areata. RNA extraction and reverse transcription yielded cDNA as sequencing template. Sequencing was performed with immunoSEQ multiplex PCR; in TCRdb, only in-frame clones are kept and a portion is missing. The sample lists over 120,000 clones, roughly 64% occurring once. The sequenced sample was CD4+ T cells sorted from blood, obtained at week 0. Every receptor here comes from a human donor with alopecia areata.

The chain combines TRBV19 with TRBJ2-6; no clear D. V was trimmed by 4 bases and J by 5 bases, leaving 12 bases between them. Germline CDR1 and CDR2: LNHDA and SQIVND (reference sequence). The CDR3 length is 15 residues. This chain's CDR3 is CASSNPGAWANVLTF. CDR3 nucleotides: TGTGCCAGTAGTAATCCCGGCGCCTGGGCCAACGTCCTGACTTTC.

J is TRBJ2-7 and V is TRBV27; 8 nucleotides line up with TRBD1. CDR3 length: 15 residues. Germline lookup yields CDR1 MNHEY and CDR2 SMNVEV (reference sequence). With V trimmed by 3 bases and J by 2 bases, 6 bases remained unmatched. CDR3: CASSFSGTGPYEQYF. The CDR3 coding sequence is TGTGCCAGCAGTTTTTCTGGGACAGGCCCCTACGAGCAGTACTTC.

The sample holds a few counts of this clone. The chain combines TRBV9 with TRBJ2-5, with TRBD2 as a possible D gene (6 bases). CDR1 SGDLS and CDR2 YYNGEE come from the germline V gene. The CDR3 contains 14 residues. V was cut by 0 bases and J by 5 bases, with 11 bases left in between. The DNA of the CDR3 is TGTGCCAGCAGCGTAGATCCGGGGGAGGAGACCCAGTACTTC. This codes for CASSVDPGEETQYF.